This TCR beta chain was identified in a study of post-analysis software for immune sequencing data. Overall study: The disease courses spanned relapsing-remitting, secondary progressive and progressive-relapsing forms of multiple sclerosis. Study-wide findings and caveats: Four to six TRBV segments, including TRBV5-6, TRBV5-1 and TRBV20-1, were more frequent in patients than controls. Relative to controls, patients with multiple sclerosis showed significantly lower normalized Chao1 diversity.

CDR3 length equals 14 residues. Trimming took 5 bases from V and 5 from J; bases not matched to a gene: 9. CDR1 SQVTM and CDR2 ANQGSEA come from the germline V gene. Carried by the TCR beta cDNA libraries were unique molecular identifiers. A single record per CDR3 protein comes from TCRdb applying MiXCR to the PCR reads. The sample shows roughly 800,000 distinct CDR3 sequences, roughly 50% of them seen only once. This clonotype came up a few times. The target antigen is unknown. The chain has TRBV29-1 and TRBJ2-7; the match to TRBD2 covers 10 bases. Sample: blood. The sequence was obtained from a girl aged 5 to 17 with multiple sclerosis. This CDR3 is CSVTPSGRDDEQYF. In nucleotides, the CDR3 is TGCAGCGTTACACCTAGCGGGAGAGACGACGAGCAGTACTTC.